Listed below are T cell receptor beta chains from one sample, sequenced in a study of cytomegalovirus exposure and HLA in healthy donors. Here immunoSEQ multiplex PCR was the method, and the copy in TCRdb shows in-frame clones only, minus some. The data show about 76,000 clones, with approximately 81% seen just once and 8% to 9.5% held by the top ten. Sequenced input: PBMCs. The source is a woman between 40 and 55 years old in good health and CMV-seropositive. The CDR3 runs from the conserved cysteine through the conserved F or W. D genes are given only for firm matches. Size is omitted from some rows. Given values are once, few, many or a class for expanded clones.

d_gene	v_gene	j_gene	abundance	CDR3nt	CDR3aa
TRBD2	TRBV7-9	TRBJ2-6	few	TGTGCCAGCAGCTATACGACTAGCGGGGGGCAACTGGCCAACGTCCTGACTTTC	CASSYTTSGGQLANVLTF
NA	TRBV18	TRBJ1-2	NA	TGTGCCAGCTCACCACCGTCGGGGGGCGCAGGCTATGGCTACACCTTC	CASSPPSGGAGYGYTF
TRBD2	TRBV9	TRBJ2-1	NA	TGTGCCAGCAGCGTAGGACTAGCGGGGGACGAGCAGTTCTTC	CASSVGLAGDEQFF
NA	TRBV4-3	TRBJ1-1	few	TGCGCCAGCAGCCAAGAATCAGGCTACACCCTAGGGGTGAACACTGAAGCTTTCTTT	CASSQESGYTLGVNTEAFF
TRBD1	TRBV7-9	TRBJ2-3	NA	TGTGCCAGCAGCGCAGGGACAGCGGATACGCAGTATTTT	CASSAGTADTQYF
TRBD1	TRBV7-2	TRBJ1-2	NA	TGTGCCAGCAGCCAAGAACTACAGGGGGCCGGGTTCTATGGCTACACCTTC	CASSQELQGAGFYGYTF
TRBD1	TRBV28	TRBJ1-1	few	TGTGCCAGCAGTTTACCGCGTCGACAGGGTCGGACTGAAGCTTTCTTT	CASSLPRRQGRTEAFF
TRBD2	TRBV11-3	TRBJ2-2	NA	TGTGCCAGCAGTCCTGCCCCCCCCCTAGCGGGGCCGAACACCGGGGAGCTGTTTTTT	CASSPAPPLAGPNTGELFF
NA	TRBV6-1	TRBJ2-7	NA	TGTGCCAGCACCCCTGTCGGGGGAGGATACGAGCAGTACTTC	CASTPVGGGYEQYF
TRBD2	TRBV19	TRBJ2-5	once	TGTGCCAGTAGTATACTGGGGGAGGGGACCCAGTACTTC	CASSILGEGTQYF
TRBD1	TRBV10-3	TRBJ2-7	NA	TGTGCCAGCTTAGGAGGGGGACAGGGGCCCTCCTACGAGCAGTACTTC	CASLGGGQGPSYEQYF
NA	TRBV19	TRBJ2-3	NA	TGTGCCAGTAGTGCCAGAGATACGCAGTATTTT	CASSARDTQYF
NA	TRBV5-1	TRBJ2-5	NA	TGCGCCAGCAGCTTGTCCCAGGTCCAAGAGACCCAGTACTTC	CASSLSQVQETQYF
NA	TRBV18	TRBJ1-6	few	TGTGCCAGCTCACGGGGCAGCTCCTATAATTCACCCCTCCACTTT	CASSRGSSYNSPLHF
TRBD2	TRBV29-1	TRBJ2-1	few	TGCAGCGTTGAAGGGGCAGGACTAGCTTCTGAGCAGTTCTTC	CSVEGAGLASEQFF
TRBD1	TRBV30	TRBJ2-3	NA	TGTGCCTGGAGTGCGGACAGGAGCACAGATACGCAGTATTTT	CAWSADRSTDTQYF
TRBD2	TRBV27	TRBJ2-3	NA	TGTGCCAGCAGTTACAGGACTAGCGGGGGCTCTAGCACAGATACGCAGTATTTT	CASSYRTSGGSSTDTQYF
TRBD2	TRBV27	TRBJ2-5	once	TGTGCCAGCACTAGTCCTAGCGGGGGCCAACAAGAGACCCAGTACTTC	CASTSPSGGQQETQYF
NA	TRBV14	TRBJ2-5	once	TGTGCCAGCAGCCTCGGGGGGCCCCAAGAGACCCAGTACTTC	CASSLGGPQETQYF
NA	TRBV18	TRBJ1-2	NA	TGTGCCAGCTCACCGACAGTAGCTAACTATGGCTACACCTTC	CASSPTVANYGYTF
TRBD2	TRBV7-2	TRBJ2-1	NA	TGTGCCAGCAGCTTAGAGGCGGCTAGCGGTAATGAGCAGTTCTTC	CASSLEAASGNEQFF
NA	TRBV4-3	TRBJ1-2	NA	TGCGCCAGCAGCCAAGCGCACAGCCGCTATGGCTACACCTTC	CASSQAHSRYGYTF
TRBD1	TRBV12-5	TRBJ1-2	NA	TGTGCTAGTGGCCCAGGTACAGGGGACTATGGCTACACCTTC	CASGPGTGDYGYTF
NA	TRBV28	TRBJ1-6	NA	TGTGCCAGCCTATGGAGTAGGACTTATTCACCCCTCCACTTT	CASLWSRTYSPLHF
NA	TRBV27	TRBJ1-1	NA	TGTGCCAGCAGTCGGGGGTTGAACACTGAAGCTTTCTTT	CASSRGLNTEAFF
NA	TRBV4-1	TRBJ1-5	NA	TGCGCCAGCAGCCGTACAGGGATCAATCAGCCCCAGCATTTT	CASSRTGINQPQHF
NA	TRBV5-1	TRBJ1-5	NA	TGCGCCAGCAGCTTGGAGGGGCAAAATCAGCCCCAGCATTTT	CASSLEGQNQPQHF
TRBD1	TRBV30	TRBJ1-6	NA	TGTGCCTGGGAACTCCGGGACAGGACCAATTCACCCCTCCACTTT	CAWELRDRTNSPLHF
NA	TRBV7-2	TRBJ2-7	NA	TGTGCCAGCAGCTTTAGCTCCTACGAGCAGTACTTC	CASSFSSYEQYF
NA	TRBV28	TRBJ2-1	NA	TGTGCCATCAACAGGGTCCCCACTAACAATGAGCAGTTCTTC	CAINRVPTNNEQFF
NA	TRBV21-1	TRBJ2-4	NA	TGTGCCAGCAGCTCCCCCGGGACTAGCGGGGGGTCGGGCGCCAAAAACATTCAGTACTTC	CASSSPGTSGGSGAKNIQYF
NA	TRBV28	TRBJ1-5	once	TGTGCCAGCAGTTTGTGGGCTAGCAATCAGCCCCAGCATTTT	CASSLWASNQPQHF
NA	TRBV11-2	TRBJ2-2	NA	TGTGCCAGCAGCTTGGGACACCTGAACACCGGGGAGCTGTTTTTT	CASSLGHLNTGELFF
NA	TRBV19	TRBJ1-1	NA	TGTGCCAGTACCATCGGGACACTTAACACTGAAGCTTTCTTT	CASTIGTLNTEAFF
TRBD2	TRBV28	TRBJ2-7	NA	TGTGCCAGCAGTTCTAGCGGGGCATCAGGCTACGAGCAGTACTTC	CASSSSGASGYEQYF